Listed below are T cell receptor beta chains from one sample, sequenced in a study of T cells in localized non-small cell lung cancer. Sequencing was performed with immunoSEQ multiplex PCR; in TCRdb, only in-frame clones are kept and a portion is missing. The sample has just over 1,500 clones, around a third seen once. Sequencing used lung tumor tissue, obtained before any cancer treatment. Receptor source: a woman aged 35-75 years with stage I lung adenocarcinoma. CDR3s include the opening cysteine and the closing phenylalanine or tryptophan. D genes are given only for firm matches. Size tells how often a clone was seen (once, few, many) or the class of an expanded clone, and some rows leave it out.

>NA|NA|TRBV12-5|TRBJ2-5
CASGHGTKETQYF
TGTGCCAGCGGACATGGGACGAAAGAGACCCAGTACTTC
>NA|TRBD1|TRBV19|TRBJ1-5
CASSAGQGASQPQHF
TGTGCCAGTAGTGCCGGACAGGGGGCCAGTCAGCCCCAGCATTTT
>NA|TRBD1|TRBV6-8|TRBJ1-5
CASSSGQGSYNQPQHF
TGTGCCAGCAGTTCCGGACAGGGGTCTTACAATCAGCCCCAGCATTTT
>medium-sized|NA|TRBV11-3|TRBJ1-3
CASSSLDSQNTIYF
TGTGCCAGCAGCTCGCTTGACAGCCAAAACACCATATATTTT
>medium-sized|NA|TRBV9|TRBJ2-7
CASSVAAGPTYEQYF
TGTGCCAGCAGCGTAGCGGCAGGGCCAACCTACGAGCAGTACTTC
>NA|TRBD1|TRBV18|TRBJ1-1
CASSLDRGRTEAFF
TGTGCCAGCTCACTGGACAGGGGGCGCACTGAAGCTTTCTTT
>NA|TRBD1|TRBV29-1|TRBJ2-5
CSVGQGQETQYF
TGCAGCGTAGGACAGGGGCAAGAGACCCAGTACTTC
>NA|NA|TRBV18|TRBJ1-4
CASSPFGGRDEKLFF
TGTGCCAGCTCACCTTTCGGGGGTAGGGATGAAAAACTGTTTTTT
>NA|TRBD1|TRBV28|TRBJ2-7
CASSPTGAYEQYF
TGTGCCAGCAGCCCTACAGGGGCCTACGAGCAGTACTTC
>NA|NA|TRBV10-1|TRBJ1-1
CASSDEGRGTEAFF
TGCGCCAGCAGTGACGAAGGCCGAGGGACTGAAGCTTTCTTT
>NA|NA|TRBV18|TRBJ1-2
CASSPDNYGYTF
TGTGCCAGCTCACCCGACAACTATGGCTACACCTTC
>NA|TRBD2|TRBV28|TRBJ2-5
CASRLAGGLQETQYF
TGTGCCAGCAGACTAGCGGGAGGCCTCCAAGAGACCCAGTACTTC
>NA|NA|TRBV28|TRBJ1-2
CASRSWRAPAGYTF
TGTGCCAGCCGGTCATGGCGGGCCCCTGCTGGCTACACCTTC
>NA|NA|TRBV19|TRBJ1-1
CASTQIGWGRTGNTEAFF
TGTGCCAGTACCCAAATAGGGTGGGGACGAACGGGGAACACTGAAGCTTTCTTT
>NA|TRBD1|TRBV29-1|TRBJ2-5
CSVPHRDRGQETQYF
TGCAGCGTTCCCCACCGGGACAGGGGGCAAGAGACCCAGTACTTC
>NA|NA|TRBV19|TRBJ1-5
CASSSDRNNQPQHF
TGTGCCAGTAGTTCTGACCGCAATAATCAGCCCCAGCATTTT
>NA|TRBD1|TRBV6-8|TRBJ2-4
CAISSTGDIQYF
TGTGCCATCAGTTCGACAGGGGACATTCAGTACTTC
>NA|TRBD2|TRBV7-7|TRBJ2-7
CASSLVGLASYEQYF
TGTGCCAGCAGCTTAGTGGGACTAGCGTCGTACGAGCAGTACTTC
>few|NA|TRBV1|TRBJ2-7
CASSLAGGTHEQYF
TGCGCCAGCAGCCTCGCGGGAGGTACCCACGAGCAGTACTTC
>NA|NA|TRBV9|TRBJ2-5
CASSGQGTPHQETQYF
TGTGCCAGCAGTGGACAAGGGACCCCCCACCAAGAGACCCAGTACTTC
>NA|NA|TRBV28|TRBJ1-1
CASSLRGVEAFF
TGTGCCAGCAGTCTCAGGGGAGTAGAAGCTTTCTTT
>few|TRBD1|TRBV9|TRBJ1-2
CASSVGLGQGNYGYTF
TGTGCCAGCAGCGTAGGATTAGGACAGGGTAACTATGGCTACACCTTC
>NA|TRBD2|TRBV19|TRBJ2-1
CASRGASGSHEQFF
TGTGCCTCACGGGGGGCTAGCGGGAGTCATGAGCAGTTCTTC
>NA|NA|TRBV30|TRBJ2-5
CAWSPGAETQYF
TGTGCCTGGAGTCCGGGTGCAGAGACCCAGTACTTC
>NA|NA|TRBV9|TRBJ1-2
CASSETGSYGYTF
TGTGCCAGCAGCGAAACAGGGTCCTATGGCTACACCTTC
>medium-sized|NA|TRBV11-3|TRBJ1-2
CASSLAPGLSYGYTF
TGTGCCAGCAGCTTGGCTCCAGGGCTGAGCTATGGCTACACCTTC
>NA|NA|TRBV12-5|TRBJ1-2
CASGMEVADYGYTF
TGTGCTAGTGGTATGGAAGTGGCGGATTATGGCTACACCTTC
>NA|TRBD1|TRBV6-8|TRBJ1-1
CASTRDRNTEAFF
TGTGCCAGCACTCGGGACAGGAACACTGAAGCTTTCTTT
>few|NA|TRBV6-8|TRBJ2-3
CAIKVQGTDTQYF
TGTGCCATCAAGGTACAGGGCACAGATACGCAGTATTTT
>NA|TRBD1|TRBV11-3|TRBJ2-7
CASSSTGGNEEQYF
TGTGCCAGCAGCTCCACAGGGGGCAACGAGGAGCAGTACTTC
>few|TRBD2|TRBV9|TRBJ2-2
CASAGTSGLVGELFF
TGTGCCAGCGCCGGGACTAGCGGATTAGTCGGGGAGCTGTTTTTT
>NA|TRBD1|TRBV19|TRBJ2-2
CASSLQGAFSTGELFF
TGTGCCAGTAGTCTACAGGGGGCGTTTTCCACCGGGGAGCTGTTTTTT
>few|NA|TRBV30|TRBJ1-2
CAWTLGGVDYGYTF
TGTGCCTGGACCCTAGGTGGGGTTGACTATGGCTACACCTTC
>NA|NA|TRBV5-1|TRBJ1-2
CASSLGSLGGGYIYGYTF
TGCGCCAGCAGCTTGGGATCGTTGGGCGGGGGCTATATCTATGGCTACACCTTC
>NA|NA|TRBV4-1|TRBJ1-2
CASSQDESNYGYTF
TGCGCCAGCAGCCAAGACGAGAGTAACTATGGCTACACCTTC
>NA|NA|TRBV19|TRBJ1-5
CASSHPYQPQHF
TGTGCCAGTAGTCACCCCTATCAGCCCCAGCATTTT
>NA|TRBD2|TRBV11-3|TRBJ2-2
CASSLVSLAGVSGELFF
TGTGCCAGCAGCTTGGTCTCACTAGCGGGGGTGTCCGGGGAGCTGTTTTTT
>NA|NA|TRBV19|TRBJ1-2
CASSPVGSYGYTF
TGTGCCAGTAGTCCCGTGGGGAGTTATGGCTACACCTTC
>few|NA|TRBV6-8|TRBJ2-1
CASRKGFAGHEQFF
TGTGCCAGCAGGAAGGGTTTCGCGGGGCATGAGCAGTTCTTC
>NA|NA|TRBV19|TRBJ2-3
CASSIAGGQDTQYF
TGTGCCAGTAGTATAGCTGGGGGGCAAGATACGCAGTATTTT
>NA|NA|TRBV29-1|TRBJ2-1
CSVGRYTEANEQFF
TGCAGCGTTGGGAGATATACAGAGGCGAATGAGCAGTTCTTC
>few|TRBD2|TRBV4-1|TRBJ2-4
CASSQEIAGGFLLNF
TGCGCCAGCAGCCAAGAAATAGCGGGGGGGTTCCTTCTTAACTTC
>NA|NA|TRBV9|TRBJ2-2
CASSRLLNTGELFF
TGTGCCAGCAGTAGACTGTTGAACACCGGGGAGCTGTTTTTT
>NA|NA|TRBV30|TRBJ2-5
CAYEPSTRTQYF
TGTGCCTACGAGCCTTCCACTCGGACCCAGTACTTC
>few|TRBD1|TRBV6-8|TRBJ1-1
CASSFQGGGNTEAFF
TGTGCCAGCAGTTTCCAGGGGGGAGGGAACACTGAAGCTTTCTTT